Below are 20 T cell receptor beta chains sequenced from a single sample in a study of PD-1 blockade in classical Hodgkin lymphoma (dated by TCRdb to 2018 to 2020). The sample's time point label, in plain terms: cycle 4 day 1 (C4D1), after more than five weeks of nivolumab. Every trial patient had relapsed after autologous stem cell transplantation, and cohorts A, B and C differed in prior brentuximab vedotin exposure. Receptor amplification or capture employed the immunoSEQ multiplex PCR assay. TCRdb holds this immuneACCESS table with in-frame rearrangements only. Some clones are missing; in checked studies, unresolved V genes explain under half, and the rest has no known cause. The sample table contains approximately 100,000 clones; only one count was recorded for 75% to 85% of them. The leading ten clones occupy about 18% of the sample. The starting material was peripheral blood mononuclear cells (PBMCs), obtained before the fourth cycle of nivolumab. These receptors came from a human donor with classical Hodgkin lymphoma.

The CDR3 DNA reads TGTGCCAGCAGCCTACAGGAATATGGCTACACCTTC. Translated: CASSLQEYGYTF. The chain recombines TRBV7-2 with TRBJ1-2, with a tentative D call TRBD1 (5 bases). The CDR3 has 12 amino acids. V lost 5 bases to trimming and J lost 5 bases, with 9 bases between them. CDR1 is SGHTA and CDR2 is FQGNSA in the germline V gene.

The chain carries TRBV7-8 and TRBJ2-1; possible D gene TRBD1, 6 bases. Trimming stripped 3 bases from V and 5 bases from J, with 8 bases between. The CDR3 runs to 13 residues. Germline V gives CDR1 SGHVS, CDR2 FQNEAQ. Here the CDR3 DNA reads TGTGCCAGCAGCTTGGGGACAAACAATGAGCAGTTCTTC. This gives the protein CASSLGTNNEQFF.

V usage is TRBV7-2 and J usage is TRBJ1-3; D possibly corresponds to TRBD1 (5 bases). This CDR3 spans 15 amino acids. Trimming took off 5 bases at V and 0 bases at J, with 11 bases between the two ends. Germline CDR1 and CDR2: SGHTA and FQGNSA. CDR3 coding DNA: TGTGCCAGCAGCCGGGACTTCTCCTCTGGAAACACCATATATTTT. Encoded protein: CASSRDFSSGNTIYF.

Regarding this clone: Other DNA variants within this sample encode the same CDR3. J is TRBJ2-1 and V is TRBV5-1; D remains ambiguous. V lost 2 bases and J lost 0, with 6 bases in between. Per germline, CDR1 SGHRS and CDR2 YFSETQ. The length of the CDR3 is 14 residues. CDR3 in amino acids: CASSFGSSYNEQFF. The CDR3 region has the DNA TGCGCCAGCAGCTTCGGTAGCTCCTACAATGAGCAGTTCTTC.

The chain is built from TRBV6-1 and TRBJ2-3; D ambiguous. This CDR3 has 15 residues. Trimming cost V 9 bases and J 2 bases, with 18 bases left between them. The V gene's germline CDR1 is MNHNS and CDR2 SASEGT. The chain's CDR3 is CASRPEAGFTDTQYF. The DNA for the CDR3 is TGTGCCAGTCGACCCGAGGCTGGCTTCACAGATACGCAGTATTTT.

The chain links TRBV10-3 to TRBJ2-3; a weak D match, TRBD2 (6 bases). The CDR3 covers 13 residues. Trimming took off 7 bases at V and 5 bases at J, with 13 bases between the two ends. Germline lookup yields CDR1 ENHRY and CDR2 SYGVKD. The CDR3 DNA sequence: TGTGCCATCACGGTCGGGAGTGGAGATACGCAGTATTTT. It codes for CAITVGSGDTQYF.

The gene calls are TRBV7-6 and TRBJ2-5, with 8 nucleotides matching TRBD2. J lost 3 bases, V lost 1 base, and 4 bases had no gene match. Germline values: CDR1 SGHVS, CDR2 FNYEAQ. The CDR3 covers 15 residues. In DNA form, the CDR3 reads TGTGCCAGCAGCTTAGGAGGGACTAGGAAAGAGACCCAGTACTTC. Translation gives CASSLGGTRKETQYF.

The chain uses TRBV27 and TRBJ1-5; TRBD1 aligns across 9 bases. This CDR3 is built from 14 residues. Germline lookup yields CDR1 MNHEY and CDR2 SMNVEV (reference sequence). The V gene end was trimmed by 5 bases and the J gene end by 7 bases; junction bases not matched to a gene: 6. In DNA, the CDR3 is TGTGCCAGCAGTGAACAGGGGGCGAGGCAGCCCCAGCATTTT. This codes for CASSEQGARQPQHF.

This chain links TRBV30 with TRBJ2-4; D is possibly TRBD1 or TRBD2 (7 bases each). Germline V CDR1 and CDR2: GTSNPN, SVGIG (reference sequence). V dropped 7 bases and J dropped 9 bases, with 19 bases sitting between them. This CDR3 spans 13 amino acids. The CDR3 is CAYSHQGEGIQYF. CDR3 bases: TGTGCCTACAGCCATCAGGGGGAGGGCATTCAGTACTTC.

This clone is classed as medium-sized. In DNA, the CDR3 is TGTGCCAGCAGCGGGGGGGTGAACACTGAAGCTTTCTTT. The encoded protein is CASSGGVNTEAFF. The chain is built from TRBV9 and TRBJ1-1; a weak D match, TRBD1 (5 bases). V was clipped by 3 bases and J by 0 bases, with 6 bases between them. This CDR3 has 13 residues. Germline lookup yields CDR1 SGDLS and CDR2 YYNGEE. Full variable domain (outside the CDR3, taken from reference TRBV9 and TRBJ1-1): DSGVTQTPKHLITATGQRVTLRCSPRSGDLSVYWYQQSLDQGLQFLIQYYNGEERAKGNILERFSAQQFPDLHSELNLSSLELGDSALYFCASSGGVNTEAFFGQGTRLTVV.

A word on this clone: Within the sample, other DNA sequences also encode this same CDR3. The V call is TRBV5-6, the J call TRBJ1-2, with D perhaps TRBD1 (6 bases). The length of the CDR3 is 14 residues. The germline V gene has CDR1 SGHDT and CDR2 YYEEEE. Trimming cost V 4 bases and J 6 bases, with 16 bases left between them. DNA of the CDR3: TGTGCCAGCAGCCCGACGGGGGGGCGGGATGGCTACACCTTC. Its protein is CASSPTGGRDGYTF.

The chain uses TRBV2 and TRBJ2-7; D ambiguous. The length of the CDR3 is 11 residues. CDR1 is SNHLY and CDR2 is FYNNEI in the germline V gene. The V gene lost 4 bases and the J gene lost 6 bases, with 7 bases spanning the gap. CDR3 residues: CASSVLFEQYF. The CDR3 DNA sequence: TGTGCCAGCAGTGTTTTGTTCGAGCAGTACTTC.

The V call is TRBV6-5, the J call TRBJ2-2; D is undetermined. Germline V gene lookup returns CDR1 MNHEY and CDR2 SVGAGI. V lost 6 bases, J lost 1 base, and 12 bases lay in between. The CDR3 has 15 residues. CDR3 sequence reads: CASSYRRLNTGELFF. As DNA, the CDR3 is TGTGCCAGCAGCTACCGGCGGCTGAACACCGGGGAGCTGTTTTTT.

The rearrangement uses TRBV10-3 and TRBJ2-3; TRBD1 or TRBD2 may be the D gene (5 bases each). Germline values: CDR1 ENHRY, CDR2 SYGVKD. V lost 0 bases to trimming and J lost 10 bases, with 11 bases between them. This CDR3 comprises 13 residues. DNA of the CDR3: TGTGCCATCAGTGAGTCAGGGGACGGTTCGCAGTATTTT. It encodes CAISESGDGSQYF.

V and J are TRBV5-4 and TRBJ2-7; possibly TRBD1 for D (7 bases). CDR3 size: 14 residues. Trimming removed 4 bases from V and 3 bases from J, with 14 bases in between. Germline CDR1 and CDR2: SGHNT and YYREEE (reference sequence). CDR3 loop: CASSPGDSYYEQYF. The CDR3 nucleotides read TGTGCCAGCAGCCCGGGGGACAGTTACTACGAGCAGTACTTC.

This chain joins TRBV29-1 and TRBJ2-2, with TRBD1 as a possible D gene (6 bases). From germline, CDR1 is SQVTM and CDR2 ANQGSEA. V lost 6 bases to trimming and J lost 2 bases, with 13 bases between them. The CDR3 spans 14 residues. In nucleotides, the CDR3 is TGCAGCGTCAGGGGTTTAAGTAACACCGGGGAGCTGTTTTTT. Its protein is CSVRGLSNTGELFF.

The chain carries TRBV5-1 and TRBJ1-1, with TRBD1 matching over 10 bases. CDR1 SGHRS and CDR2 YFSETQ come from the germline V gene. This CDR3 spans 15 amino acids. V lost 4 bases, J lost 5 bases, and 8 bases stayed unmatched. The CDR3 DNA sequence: TGCGCCAGCAGCAGGACAGGGGGAGGAGGAACTGAAGCTTTCTTT. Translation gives CASSRTGGGGTEAFF.

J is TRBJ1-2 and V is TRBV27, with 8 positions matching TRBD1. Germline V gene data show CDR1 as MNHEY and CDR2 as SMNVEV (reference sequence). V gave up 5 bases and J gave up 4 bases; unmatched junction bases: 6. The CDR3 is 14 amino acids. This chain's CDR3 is CASSPGQGRYGYTF. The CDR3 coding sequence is TGTGCCAGCAGTCCTGGACAGGGACGCTATGGCTACACCTTC.

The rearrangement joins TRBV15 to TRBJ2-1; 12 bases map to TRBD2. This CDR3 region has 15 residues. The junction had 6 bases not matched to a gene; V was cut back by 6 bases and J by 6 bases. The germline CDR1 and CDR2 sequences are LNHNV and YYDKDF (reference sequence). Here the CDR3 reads CATSPTSGRFNEQFF. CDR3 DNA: TGTGCCACCAGTCCCACTAGCGGGAGGTTCAATGAGCAGTTCTTC.

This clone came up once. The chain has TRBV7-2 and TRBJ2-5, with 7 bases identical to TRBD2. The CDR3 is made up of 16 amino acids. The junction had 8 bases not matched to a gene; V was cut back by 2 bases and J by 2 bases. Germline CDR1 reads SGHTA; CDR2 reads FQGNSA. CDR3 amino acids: CASSLQGLAAQETQYF. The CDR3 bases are TGTGCCAGCAGCTTACAGGGTCTAGCGGCGCAAGAGACCCAGTACTTC.